Listed below are T cell receptor beta chains from one sample, sequenced in a study of blood T cell repertoires in COVID-19. Generated by immunoSEQ multiplex PCR, the TCRdb table keeps only in-frame clones and is missing some. This sample has about 180,000 clones, with approximately 88% found just once. Material: peripheral blood. The source is a woman younger than 45 with acute or convalescent COVID-19. CDR3s include the opening cysteine and the closing phenylalanine or tryptophan. The order of the fields is J gene, V gene, CDR3 protein.

TRBJ2-3 TRBV2 CASSEGGIWSAPDTQYF
TRBJ2-3 TRBV7-2 CASSLVTVPPQYF
TRBJ1-1 TRBV5-1 CASNTEGHPNTEAFF
TRBJ1-5 TRBV12-3/TRBV12-4 CASRLQGKQPQHF
TRBJ1-2 TRBV28 CASRSSQGWGMDGYTF
TRBJ2-5 TRBV3-1/TRBV3-2 CASSHSRLAGGETQYF
TRBJ2-3 TRBV20-1 CSAYSGRPAVF
TRBJ1-5 TRBV19 CASSIVGDSNQPQHF
TRBJ2-1 TRBV4-2 CASSSSVNEQFF
TRBJ1-5 TRBV12-3/TRBV12-4 CASSGRENQPQHF
TRBJ1-1 TRBV20-1 CSASKRNTEAFF
TRBJ2-1 TRBV9 CASSTGGYNEQFF
TRBJ2-4 TRBV18 CASQAGQIKNIQYF
TRBJ2-5 TRBV20-1 CSASLGETQYF
TRBJ2-1 TRBV19 CASSIEAGSGQFF
TRBJ2-6 TRBV30 CAYPRGAVSGANVLTF
TRBJ2-7 TRBV2 CASNNRQDEQYF
TRBJ2-1 TRBV27 CASSFSRSSYNEQFF
TRBJ2-7 TRBV28 CASSPRTSGSYEQYF
TRBJ1-1 TRBV5-6 CASSPGQPNTEAFF
TRBJ1-2 TRBV6-5 CASSYSIAGGYTF
TRBJ1-1 TRBV30 CAWKGMGSEDTEAFF
TRBJ2-7 TRBV18 CASSREISYEQYF
TRBJ2-7 TRBV28 CASSLATGTYEQYF
TRBJ2-1 TRBV4-2 CASSQQQRGGEQFF
TRBJ2-5 TRBV5-1 CASSKQQETQYF